The 32 T cell receptor beta chains presented below share a single source sample, sequenced in a study of memory CD4+ T cells and cytomegalovirus serostatus. Single viable CD3+CD4+CD8-CD45RO+ cells were sorted as the memory CD4+ T cells. Generated by immunoSEQ multiplex PCR, the TCRdb table keeps only in-frame clones and is missing some. The sample holds 45,000 to 70,000 clones, roughly 84% seen once. What was sequenced was memory CD4+ T cells from blood. Every receptor here comes from an adult in good health and CMV-seronegative. Some clones in this sample may be carry-over from other donors' samples.

The V and J genes are TRBV7-8 and TRBJ2-7; 10 bases fit TRBD2. Unmatched junction bases numbered 8, after V lost 4 bases and J lost 2 bases. The CDR3 is 16 amino acids. Looked up from germline, CDR1 is SGHVS and CDR2 is FQNEAQ. The CDR3: CASSWNSGGRAYEQYF. CDR3 DNA sequence: TGTGCCAGCAGCTGGAATAGCGGGGGGCGAGCCTACGAGCAGTACTTC. Based on the CDR3 plus reference TRBV7-8 and TRBJ2-7, the full variable domain is GAGVSQSPRYKVAKRGQDVALRCDPISGHVSLFWYQQALGQGPEFLTYFQNEAQLDKSGLPSDRFFAERPEGSVSTLKIQRTQQEDSAVYLCASSWNSGGRAYEQYFGPGTRLTVT.

The chain carries TRBV28 and TRBJ2-3; unclear D gene. The CDR3 spans 17 residues. V was clipped by 6 bases and J by 0 bases, with 19 bases between them. Germline V gene data show CDR1 as MDHEN and CDR2 as SYDVKM. CDR3: CASSSVVYASSTDTQYF. The CDR3 nucleotides are TGTGCCAGCAGCTCGGTAGTATATGCTTCTAGCACAGATACGCAGTATTTT.

J is TRBJ2-1 and V is TRBV2, with 14 positions matching TRBD2. With 5 bases clipped from V and 4 bases from J, the junction kept 7 bases outside the gene matches. Germline V gene data show CDR1 as SNHLY and CDR2 as FYNNEI. The CDR3 extends over 17 amino acids. CDR3 sequence (DNA): TGTGCCAGCAGTTTTTCGGGACTAGCGGGAGTATACAATGAGCAGTTCTTC. This translates into CASSFSGLAGVYNEQFF.

The chain has TRBV5-1 and TRBJ2-1; 10 positions agree with TRBD2. V shed 3 bases, J shed 5 bases, and the junction held 8 bases outside the gene matches. CDR1 SGHRS and CDR2 YFSETQ come from the germline V gene. The CDR3 is made up of 16 amino acids. The CDR3 sequence is CASSSPTSGKNNEQFF. Here the CDR3 DNA reads TGCGCCAGCAGCTCACCAACTAGCGGGAAGAACAATGAGCAGTTCTTC.

Worth noting for this clone: The limits of the CDR3 on the DNA are not certain, so only TCRdb's listed CDR3 is given. The J gene is TRBJ2-2, the V gene TRBV21-1; the table's D gene call, TRBD1, was not cross checked with the DNA. TRBV21-1 is termed a pseudogene. The CDR3 length equals 16 residues, ends included. CDR3 in amino acids: CASSKFGTGSTGELFF.

This sequence joins TRBV5-1 and TRBJ2-1; D gene ambiguous. This CDR3 region has 15 residues. Looked up from germline, CDR1 is SGHRS and CDR2 is YFSETQ. Trimming took 0 bases from V and 5 from J, leaving 12 bases between them. CDR3 protein: CASSLVGQSHNEQFF. CDR3 sequence (DNA): TGCGCCAGCAGCTTGGTCGGCCAGAGCCACAATGAGCAGTTCTTC.

The rearrangement uses TRBV7-6 and TRBJ2-7; TRBD2 matches 9 bases. Looked up from germline, CDR1 is SGHVS and CDR2 is FNYEAQ. The CDR3 length is 14 residues. With 5 bases clipped from V and 3 bases from J, the junction kept 5 bases outside the gene matches. CDR3 amino acids: CASSPSGNGYEQYF. The CDR3 coding sequence is TGTGCCAGCAGCCCTAGCGGGAACGGCTACGAGCAGTACTTC. Based on the CDR3 plus reference TRBV7-6 and TRBJ2-7, the full variable domain is GAGVSQSPRYKVTKRGQDVALRCDPISGHVSLYWYRQALGQGPEFLTYFNYEAQQDKSGLPNDRFSAERPEGSISTLTIQRTEQRDSAMYRCASSPSGNGYEQYFGPGTRLTVT.

This clone appeared a single time. V gene TRBV7-6 combines with J gene TRBJ2-7; D is unresolved. Germline V gene lookup returns CDR1 SGHVS and CDR2 FNYEAQ. This CDR3 spans 13 amino acids. Trimming cost V 4 bases and J 0 bases, with 7 bases left between them. The CDR3 protein is CASSSQTSYEQYF. CDR3 sequence (DNA): TGTGCCAGCAGCTCCCAAACCTCCTACGAGCAGTACTTC.

The V call is TRBV1, the J call TRBJ1-6. TRBV1 is a documented pseudogene. This CDR3 contains 23 residues. CDR3: CTSSQDLEGVRGWRGSYNSPLHF. The CDR3 DNA is TGCACCAGCAGCCAAGATCTAGAAGGGGTCAGGGGATGGAGGGGCTCCTATAATTCACCCCTCCACTTT.

This clone was observed a single time. The chain couples TRBV19 to TRBJ2-4, with D tentatively TRBD1 or TRBD2 (6 bases each). Trimming cost V 6 bases and J 2 bases, with 11 bases left between them. There are 14 residues in the CDR3. Germline V gene lookup returns CDR1 LNHDA and CDR2 SQIVND (reference sequence). Written as DNA, the CDR3 is TGTGCCAGTAGCGGGGGCGGGTCCAAAAACATTCAGTACTTC. It translates to CASSGGGSKNIQYF. The full variable domain, completed using reference TRBV19 and TRBJ2-4, is DGGITQSPKYLFRKEGQNVTLSCEQNLNHDAMYWYRQDPGQGLRLIYYSQIVNDFQKGDIAEGYSVSREKKESFPLTVTSAQKNPTAFYLCASSGGGSKNIQYFGAGTRLSVL.

This sequence joins TRBV29-1 and TRBJ1-1; the D gene is possibly TRBD1 (6 bases). CDR1 and CDR2 from the germline V gene are SQVTM and ANQGSEA. Trimming removed 7 bases from V and 5 bases from J, with 8 bases in between. CDR3 length: 10 residues. The CDR3 bases are TGCAGCGCAGGGGAGACTGAAGCTTTCTTT. Protein sequence: CSAGETEAFF.

A remark on this clone: This same CDR3 is encoded by further DNA sequences in the sample. The rearrangement uses TRBV30 and TRBJ1-5; D unresolved. Trimming removed 1 base at V and 0 bases at J, with 4 bases between. The CDR3 extends over 13 amino acids. The germline V gene encodes CDR1 GTSNPN and CDR2 SVGIG (reference sequence). This chain's CDR3 is CAWSGDSNQPQHF. DNA of the CDR3: TGTGCCTGGAGTGGGGATAGCAATCAGCCCCAGCATTTT.

There are a few counts of this clone. CDR3 DNA: TGTGCCAGCAGCGGGGATAGCGGGAGCTCCTACAATGAGCAGTTCTTC. Residues: CASSGDSGSSYNEQFF. This rearrangement joins TRBV5-4 to TRBJ2-1, with 9 bases fitting TRBD2. The germline gives CDR1 SGHNT, CDR2 YYREEE (reference sequence). V was pared by 4 bases and J by 0 bases, with 5 bases of the junction left unmatched. The CDR3 is made up of 16 amino acids.

This clone appeared once. CDR3 residues: CASSLRGNYGYTF. Here the CDR3 DNA reads TGTGCCAGCAGTTTGCGGGGAAACTATGGCTACACCTTC. The V call is TRBV28, the J call TRBJ1-2; D gene unclear. The V and J ends lost 3 bases and 2 bases respectively, with 7 bases between them. The length of the CDR3 is 13 residues. Germline V lookup: CDR1 MDHEN, CDR2 SYDVKM.

The J gene is TRBJ1-1, the V gene TRBV27, with 8 nucleotides matching TRBD1. Germline V CDR1 and CDR2: MNHEY, SMNVEV (reference sequence). This CDR3 region has 14 residues. Trimming took 2 bases from V and 8 from J; bases not matched to a gene: 7. The chain's CDR3 is CASSLPGQGAEAFF. The DNA of the CDR3 is TGTGCCAGCAGTTTACCAGGACAGGGAGCCGAAGCTTTCTTT.

The V gene is TRBV28, the J gene TRBJ2-1; 7 nucleotides line up with TRBD2. Looked up from germline, CDR1 is MDHEN and CDR2 is SYDVKM. Trimming cost V 4 bases and J 7 bases; bases outside gene matches: 13. CDR3 length equals 16 residues. CDR3 bases: TGTGCCAGCAGTTCCGCAGCGGGACCCTTCGGAAATGAGCAGTTCTTC. Translating it yields CASSSAAGPFGNEQFF.

This clone came up once. This chain connects TRBV5-6 to TRBJ1-5; D possibly corresponds to TRBD1 (5 bases). Trimming shortened V by 0 bases and J by 7 bases, and 11 bases separated the two germline ends. The CDR3 contains 14 residues. Per germline, CDR1 SGHDT and CDR2 YYEEEE. The CDR3 DNA follows: TGTGCCAGCAGCTTGGACGGGGCGTACCAGCCCCAGCATTTT. This encodes CASSLDGAYQPQHF.

V is TRBV27 and J is TRBJ1-1; TRBD1 agrees at 7 bases. The CDR3 is made up of 13 amino acids. V was clipped by 3 bases and J by 11 bases; unmatched bases: 9. CDR1 MNHEY and CDR2 SMNVEV come from the germline V gene (reference sequence). The CDR3 loop reads CASSFPGGGPAFF. Here the CDR3 DNA reads TGTGCCAGCAGTTTCCCCGGAGGGGGCCCTGCTTTCTTT.

V gene TRBV2 combines with J gene TRBJ2-1, with a weak D call TRBD2 (5 bases). The germline CDR1 and CDR2 sequences are SNHLY and FYNNEI. Trimming took 6 bases from V and 9 from J, leaving 21 bases between them. CDR3 length: 15 residues. CDR3 coding DNA: TGTGCCAGCAGATGGAGCGGTAGAGCCCTCAGTGAGCAGTTCTTC. Its protein product is CASRWSGRALSEQFF. The variable domain in full, with the rest retrieved from reference TRBV2 and TRBJ2-1, is EPEVTQTPSHQVTQMGQEVILRCVPISNHLYFYWYRQILGQKVEFLVSFYNNEISEKSEIFDDQFSVERPDGSNFTLKIRSTKLEDSAMYFCASRWSGRALSEQFFGPGTRLTVL.

This clone turned up a few times. This chain uses TRBV27 with TRBJ1-1; weak D call: TRBD1 (5 bases). The CDR3 runs to 14 residues. Germline V lookup: CDR1 MNHEY, CDR2 SMNVEV (reference sequence). Trimming took 8 bases from V and 12 from J, leaving 25 bases between them. CDR3 coding DNA: TGTGCCAGCCGCTCTCCAGGGACTGTTCCGTTGTCTTTCTTT. Protein: CASRSPGTVPLSFF.

The chain links TRBV7-8 to TRBJ2-7; TRBD1 matches 8 bases. Trimming cost V 5 bases and J 3 bases; bases outside gene matches: 12. CDR1 is SGHVS, CDR2 FQNEAQ, per germline. The CDR3 is made up of 16 amino acids. The CDR3 region is CASSANYGQGNYEQYF. In DNA form, the CDR3 reads TGTGCCAGCAGCGCAAACTACGGACAGGGAAACTACGAGCAGTACTTC.

This clone appeared a single time. As DNA, the CDR3 is TGCGCCAGCAGCGAACTGACTGGAAGCTCCTACGAGCAGTACTTC. This translates into CASSELTGSSYEQYF. The V gene is TRBV5-1, the J gene TRBJ2-7, with D hard to call. CDR3 length equals 15 residues. The germline V gene encodes CDR1 SGHRS and CDR2 YFSETQ. The V end lost 4 bases, the J end lost 0 bases, and 14 bases lay between the germline ends.

The chain recombines TRBV4-1 with TRBJ2-3; D remains unclear. V was cut by 1 base and J by 4 bases, with 18 bases left in between. Germline CDR1 reads MGHRA; CDR2 reads YSYEKL. The CDR3 extends over 17 amino acids. CDR3 sequence: CASSQGRASGSADTQYF. As DNA, the CDR3 is TGCGCCAGCAGCCAAGGTCGGGCTAGTGGGTCGGCAGATACGCAGTATTTT.

The rearrangement links TRBV5-4 to TRBJ1-1; D unclear. The CDR3 length is 15 residues. The V end lost 5 bases, the J end lost 1 base, and 15 bases lay between the germline ends. Germline V gives CDR1 SGHNT, CDR2 YYREEE (reference sequence). CDR3 sequence: CASRVTGQRNTEAFF. For the CDR3, the DNA is TGTGCCAGCAGAGTGACGGGCCAGAGGAACACTGAAGCTTTCTTT.

The chain has TRBV1 and TRBJ2-2; TRBD2 is the table's D call and was not checked against the DNA. TRBV1 is a pseudogene segment. The CDR3 contains 16 residues. Written as DNA, the CDR3 is TGCACCAGCAGCCAAGAATGCGTAGTGAACACCGGGGAGCTGTTTTTT. This encodes CTSSQECVVNTGELFF.

The V gene is TRBV18, the J gene TRBJ2-5, with unresolved D. The CDR3 has 12 amino acids. V dropped 2 bases and J dropped 5 bases, with 6 bases sitting between them. CDR1 is KGHSH, CDR2 LQKENI, per germline. The CDR3 region is CASSPGFETQYF. The CDR3 DNA sequence: TGTGCCAGCTCACCAGGGTTCGAGACCCAGTACTTC.

The chain is built from TRBV7-3 and TRBJ2-3, with TRBD2 matching over 8 bases. Trimming removed 3 bases from V and 1 base from J; junction bases left unmatched: 0. Germline lookup yields CDR1 SGHTA and CDR2 FQGTGA. CDR3 length equals 14 residues. This chain's CDR3 is CASSLTSGTDTQYF. CDR3 bases: TGTGCCAGCAGCTTGACTAGCGGCACAGATACGCAGTATTTT.

The chain recombines TRBV10-3 with TRBJ1-1, with 8 bases aligning to TRBD1. V shed 11 bases, J shed 5 bases, and the junction held 7 bases outside the gene matches. The germline CDR1 and CDR2 sequences are ENHRY and SYGVKD. The CDR3 covers 12 residues. The CDR3 nucleotides are TGTGCCGTGACCAGGACAGGGACTGAAGCTTTCTTT. Its protein is CAVTRTGTEAFF.

The CDR3 bases are TGCGCCAGCAGCTTGGAGTCAGGGGGCAATGAGCAGTTCTTC. Its translation is CASSLESGGNEQFF. The chain carries TRBV5-1 and TRBJ2-1; the match to TRBD1 covers 7 bases. Germline V gives CDR1 SGHRS, CDR2 YFSETQ. This CDR3 spans 14 amino acids. The V segment lost 0 bases and the J segment 6 bases; nucleotides outside the gene matches: 3.

The chain uses TRBV9 and TRBJ2-2; D is perhaps TRBD2 (6 bases). This CDR3 is 16 amino acids long. Trimming shortened V by 4 bases and J by 6 bases, and 19 bases separated the two germline ends. Germline CDR1 reads SGDLS; CDR2 reads YYNGEE. CDR3 loop: CASSPGPGTPAGELFF. The CDR3 DNA reads as TGTGCCAGCAGCCCCGGACCGGGGACTCCCGCCGGGGAGCTGTTTTTT.

V is TRBV5-1 and J is TRBJ2-5; D may be TRBD2 (7 bases). Looked up from germline, CDR1 is SGHRS and CDR2 is YFSETQ. Trimming removed 5 bases from V and 4 bases from J, with 18 bases in between. The CDR3 loop spans 15 amino acids. This chain's CDR3 is CASSAGMGGRETQYF. In nucleotides, the CDR3 is TGCGCCAGCAGTGCCGGGATGGGGGGGCGAGAGACCCAGTACTTC. The complete variable domain, with remaining parts taken from reference TRBV5-1 and TRBJ2-5, reads KAGVTQTPRYLIKTRGQQVTLSCSPISGHRSVSWYQQTPGQGLQFLFEYFSETQRNKGNFPGRFSGRQFSNSRSEMNVSTLELGDSALYLCASSAGMGGRETQYFGPGTRLLVL.

The chain links TRBV9 to TRBJ2-2, with TRBD2 matching 9 bases. CDR3 length: 16 amino acids. Germline V CDR1 and CDR2: SGDLS, YYNGEE. J lost 4 bases, V lost 4 bases, and 8 bases had no gene match. CDR3 in DNA: TGTGCCAGCAGCCCTACAGGCGGGAGGGCCACCGGGGAGCTGTTTTTT. Translating gives CASSPTGGRATGELFF.